This T cell receptor beta chain was retrieved from a study of graft-versus-host responses after intestinal transplantation. Across the whole study: Among the recipients, transplants were multivisceral, liver-intestinal, or isolated intestinal.

The CDR3 is 15 amino acids. V was pared by 4 bases and J by 5 bases, with 14 bases between. Germline V gives CDR1 LGHNA, CDR2 YSLEER. As concerns this clone: The antigen is not known.

Repertoires were generated with immunoSEQ multiplex PCR, while TCRdb's copy carries only in-frame clones and drops some. The sample lists over 80,000 clones, 90% to 95% seen once, with about 0.18% in the top ten. Study results and caveats: Among circulating GvH clones, peak levels were associated with early post-transplant declines in HvG clones. When patients had graft-donor T cell macrochimerism, their allografts held high graft-versus-host to host-versus-graft clonal ratios.

This chain uses TRBV4-3 with TRBJ2-2; D perhaps matches TRBD1 (6 bases). Sequencing was performed on unstimulated CD4+ T cells sorted from spleen or lymph node cells, taken before transplant. The source of this sequence is a human donor who was the organ donor for an intestinal transplant. The DNA for the CDR3 is TGCGCCAGCAGCCTACAGGGAAGGGTAACCGGGGAGCTGTTTTTT. This sequence encodes CASSLQGRVTGELFF.